The clone carrying this T cell receptor (beta chain) was counted ten times or more. Before being chosen for sequencing, patients had shown CD8+CD57+ cell expansion by flow cytometry. The study profiled TCR beta VDJ and CDR3 using genomic DNA as template. TCRdb reprocessed the reads via MiXCR and lists one record per CDR3 protein. The repertoire consists of around 130,000 distinct CDR3 sequences, with 45% to 60% occurring once and the leading ten covering roughly 28%. This sample was included in a study of CD8+CD57+ T cells in acquired aplastic anemia. The CDR3 has 15 amino acids. Trimming at V came to 4 bases and at J to 7 bases, leaving 10 bases not matched to a gene. CDR1 SGHRS and CDR2 YFSETQ come from the germline V gene.

The sequencing input was sorted CD4+, CD8+, or CD8+CD57+ T cells (not recorded which) from PBMCs. The receptor's source is a human donor with aplastic anemia. The V call is TRBV5-1, the J call TRBJ2-1, with 8 positions matching TRBD1. For the CDR3, the DNA is TGCGCCAGCAGCATACCAGGACAGGGCCTGAATGAGCAGTTCTTC. It translates to CASSIPGQGLNEQFF.